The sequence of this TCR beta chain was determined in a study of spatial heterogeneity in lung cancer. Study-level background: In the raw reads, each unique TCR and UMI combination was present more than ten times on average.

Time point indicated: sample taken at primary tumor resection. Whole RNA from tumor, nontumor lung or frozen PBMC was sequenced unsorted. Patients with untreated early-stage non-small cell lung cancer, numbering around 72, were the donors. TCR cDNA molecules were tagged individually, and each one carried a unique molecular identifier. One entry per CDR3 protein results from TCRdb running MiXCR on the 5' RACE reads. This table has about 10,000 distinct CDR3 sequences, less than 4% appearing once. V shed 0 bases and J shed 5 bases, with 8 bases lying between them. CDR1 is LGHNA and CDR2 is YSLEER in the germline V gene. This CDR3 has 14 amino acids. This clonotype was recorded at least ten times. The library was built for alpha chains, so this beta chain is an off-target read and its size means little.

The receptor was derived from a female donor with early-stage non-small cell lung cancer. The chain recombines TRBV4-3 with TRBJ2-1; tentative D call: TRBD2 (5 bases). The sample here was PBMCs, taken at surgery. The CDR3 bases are TGCGCCAGCAGCCAAGATGTGGGAGACAATGAGCAGTTCTTC. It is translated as CASSQDVGDNEQFF.